This entry lists 19 T cell receptor beta chains sequenced from one sample in a study of OX40 agonist ivuxolimab in advanced cancers. Sequencing used immunoSEQ multiplex PCR; TCRdb keeps in-frame clones, though not all of them. The sample shows about 82,000 clones, about nine tenths of them seen only once. The sample in question was CD4+ or CD8+ T cells sorted from blood, obtained in a trial of the OX40 agonist ivuxolimab. All receptors derive from an adult with an advanced solid tumor such as melanoma, head and neck, liver or kidney cancer.

The rearrangement joins TRBV9 to TRBJ2-5; D uncertain. The DNA end is a closer match to TRBJ2-7, so the J assignment may be wrong. CDR1 is SGDLS, CDR2 YYNGEE, per germline. The CDR3 consists of 16 residues. The CDR3 sequence: CASSVVRIHGYYEQYF. The CDR3 bases are TGTGCCAGCAGCGTAGTCCGTATACATGGATACTACGAGCAGTACTTC.

The chain couples TRBV10-1 to TRBJ2-5; D possibly corresponds to TRBD2 (6 bases). The CDR3 has 14 amino acids. The germline CDR1 and CDR2 sequences are WNHNN and SYGVQD (reference sequence). V was shortened by 5 bases and J by 2 bases, with 12 bases between the two germline ends. The CDR3 DNA follows: TGCGCCAGCAGTCCGACCGGGAGTCAAGAGACCCAGTACTTC. Encoded protein: CASSPTGSQETQYF.

The rearrangement uses TRBV29-1 and TRBJ2-1; possibly TRBD2 for D (6 bases). V was pared by 1 base and J by 7 bases, with 11 bases between. Germline V CDR1 and CDR2: SQVTM, ANQGSEA. The CDR3 has 13 residues. CDR3 amino acids: CSVEGSAGNEQFF. The CDR3 nucleotides are TGCAGCGTTGAAGGAAGTGCGGGGAATGAGCAGTTCTTC.

The chain carries TRBV4-1 and TRBJ2-2; TRBD1 might be the D (7 bases). Per the germline V gene, CDR1 is MGHRA and CDR2 is YSYEKL. V lost 3 bases and J 7 bases, leaving 24 bases between the germline ends. CDR3 size: 18 residues. CDR3: CASSQWVGGAGMGGELFF. The DNA for the CDR3 is TGCGCCAGCAGCCAGTGGGTAGGGGGCGCGGGAATGGGCGGGGAGCTGTTTTTT.

The chain has TRBV7-9 and TRBJ2-5; perhaps TRBD1 as D (5 bases). Germline assignment: CDR1 SEHNR and CDR2 FQNEAQ (reference sequence). The CDR3 runs to 15 residues. Trimming took off 0 bases at V and 1 base at J, with 9 bases between the two ends. CDR3 region: CASSLAQAFQETQYF. The CDR3 nucleotides read TGTGCCAGCAGCTTAGCACAGGCCTTCCAAGAGACCCAGTACTTC.

The chain recombines TRBV19 with TRBJ2-3; TRBD2 agrees at 12 bases. This CDR3 has 15 residues. V shed 6 bases and J 4 bases; nucleotides not matched to a gene: 5. Per germline, CDR1 LNHDA and CDR2 SQIVND (reference sequence). The CDR3 loop reads CASRYRLAGADTQYF. CDR3 in DNA: TGTGCCAGTAGGTACAGACTAGCGGGAGCAGATACGCAGTATTTT.

This rearrangement joins TRBV6-6 to TRBJ2-7; D is possibly TRBD1 (6 bases). The CDR3 runs 13 residues. Germline loops: CDR1 MNHNY, CDR2 SVGAGI (reference sequence). Trimming stripped 7 bases from V and 3 bases from J, with 13 bases between. The CDR3 loop reads CASKDRYNYEQYF. CDR3 DNA: TGTGCCAGCAAAGACAGGTATAACTACGAGCAGTACTTC.

This rearrangement joins TRBV11-2 to TRBJ2-2, with D tentatively TRBD2 (6 bases). Germline CDR1 and CDR2: SGHAT and FQNNGV. V shed 2 bases and J shed 4 bases, with 14 bases lying between them. This CDR3 is built from 16 residues. The DNA for the CDR3 is TGTGCCAGCAGCTTATCTCCGGGGGTGGGCACCGGGGAGCTGTTTTTT. It codes for CASSLSPGVGTGELFF.

V is TRBV4-1 and J is TRBJ1-5; possibly TRBD1 for D (5 bases). The CDR3 spans 16 residues. Trimming shortened V by 0 bases and J by 0 bases, and 9 bases separated the two germline ends. Germline V gives CDR1 MGHRA, CDR2 YSYEKL. The CDR3 is CASSQDGGYSNQPQHF. The DNA for the CDR3 is TGCGCCAGCAGCCAAGATGGGGGTTATAGCAATCAGCCCCAGCATTTT.

The J gene is TRBJ2-1, the V gene TRBV6-5; TRBD2 is a possible D gene (5 bases). The CDR3 runs 16 residues. V dropped 0 bases and J dropped 0 bases, with 9 bases sitting between them. Looked up from germline, CDR1 is MNHEY and CDR2 is SVGAGI. CDR3 in amino acids: CASSYSELASYNEQFF. CDR3 DNA: TGTGCCAGCAGTTACTCCGAGCTAGCCTCCTACAATGAGCAGTTCTTC.

The CDR3 DNA reads as TGTGCCAGCAGCTTAAGAGACAGGGGGCACGGGGCAACTAATGAAAAACTGTTTTTT. Residues: CASSLRDRGHGATNEKLFF. The chain recombines TRBV7-9 with TRBJ1-4, with 10 bases matching TRBD1. Germline CDR1 and CDR2: SEHNR and FQNEAQ (reference sequence). The CDR3 has 19 amino acids. V shed 2 bases and J 0 bases; nucleotides not matched to a gene: 9.

The chain employs TRBV9 and TRBJ2-3, with 14 bases lining up with TRBD2. J was trimmed by 0 bases and V by 3 bases; bases with no gene match: 6. The length of the CDR3 is 18 residues. Germline loops: CDR1 SGDLS, CDR2 YYNGEE. In DNA, the CDR3 is TGTGCCAGCAGCGCCGGGACTAGCGGGAGCTCGAGCACAGATACGCAGTATTTT. Its translation is CASSAGTSGSSSTDTQYF.

The chain uses TRBV11-2 and TRBJ2-1; no reliable D call. The CDR3 length is 13 residues. Trimming stripped 5 bases from V and 9 bases from J, with 14 bases between. Germline assignment: CDR1 SGHAT and CDR2 FQNNGV. In DNA form, the CDR3 reads TGTGCCAGCAGCACAACGAGGCTCGGTGAGCAGTTCTTC. It is translated as CASSTTRLGEQFF.

This sequence joins TRBV7-2 and TRBJ2-7; the D gene is possibly TRBD1 (5 bases). Trimming took 2 bases from V and 10 from J, leaving 9 bases between them. This CDR3 has 11 residues. Per germline, CDR1 SGHTA and CDR2 FQGNSA. CDR3: CASSLLGPQYF. The CDR3 bases are TGTGCCAGCAGCTTATTGGGGCCACAGTACTTC.

In its sample, this clone was seen a few times. J is TRBJ2-6 and V is TRBV5-1; D gene unclear. Germline loops: CDR1 SGHRS, CDR2 YFSETQ. The CDR3 sequence is 15 residues long. Trimming removed 0 bases from V and 0 bases from J, with 4 bases in between. The CDR3 nucleotides are TGCGCCAGCAGCTTGGGGGTCTCTGGGGCCAACGTCCTGACTTTC. This encodes CASSLGVSGANVLTF.

This clone was observed a few times. CDR3 sequence (DNA): TGTGCTAGTGGTTGGCTGAGTGGCGGCGTCTACAATGAGCAGTTCTTC. This codes for CASGWLSGGVYNEQFF. V and J are TRBV12-5 and TRBJ2-1; D remains ambiguous. The CDR3 runs to 16 residues. With 4 bases removed from V and 3 bases from J, the gap between germline ends came to 16 bases. Germline CDR1 reads LGHNT; CDR2 reads FRNRAP.

This clone was seen a handful of times. V usage is TRBV2 and J usage is TRBJ1-2; D unclear. V was trimmed by 6 bases and J by 4 bases, leaving 3 bases between them. The CDR3 extends over 10 amino acids. Germline CDR1 SNHLY, CDR2 FYNNEI. The CDR3 here is CASSGYGYTF. In DNA form, the CDR3 reads TGTGCCAGCAGCGGCTATGGCTACACCTTC.

The gene calls are TRBV21-1 and TRBJ2-3; the D segment call TRBD2 is taken from the table without a DNA check. TRBV21-1 is classified as a pseudogene. The CDR3 extends over 10 amino acids. CDR3: CASRRNTQYF. CDR3 sequence (DNA): TGTGCCAGCCGGAGGAATACGCAGTATTTT.

The CDR3 nucleotides are TGTGCCAGCAGCTTGGTGGCGAACACTGAAGCTTTCTTT. This translates into CASSLVANTEAFF. The chain employs TRBV5-6 and TRBJ1-1; D unresolved. Germline CDR1 reads SGHDT; CDR2 reads YYEEEE. This CDR3 spans 13 amino acids. V was pared by 0 bases and J by 1 base, with 4 bases between.